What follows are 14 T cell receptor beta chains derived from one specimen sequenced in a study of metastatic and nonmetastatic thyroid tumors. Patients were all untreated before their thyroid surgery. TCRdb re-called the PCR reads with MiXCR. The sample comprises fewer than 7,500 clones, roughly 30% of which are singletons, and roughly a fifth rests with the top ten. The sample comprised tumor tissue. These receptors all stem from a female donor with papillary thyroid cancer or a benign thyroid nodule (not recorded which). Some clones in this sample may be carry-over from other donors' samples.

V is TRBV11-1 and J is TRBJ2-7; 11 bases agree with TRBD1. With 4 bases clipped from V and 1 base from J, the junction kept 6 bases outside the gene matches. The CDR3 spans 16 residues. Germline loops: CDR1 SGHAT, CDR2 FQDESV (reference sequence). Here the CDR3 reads CASSSIGQGASYEQYF. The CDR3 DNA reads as TGTGCCAGCAGCTCCATCGGACAGGGGGCATCCTACGAGCAGTACTTC.

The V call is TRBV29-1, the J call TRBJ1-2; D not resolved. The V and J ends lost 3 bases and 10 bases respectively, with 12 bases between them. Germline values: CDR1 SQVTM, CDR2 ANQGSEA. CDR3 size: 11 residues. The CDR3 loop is CSVDLIGDYTF. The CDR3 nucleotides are TGCAGCGTTGATCTCATAGGTGACTACACCTTC.

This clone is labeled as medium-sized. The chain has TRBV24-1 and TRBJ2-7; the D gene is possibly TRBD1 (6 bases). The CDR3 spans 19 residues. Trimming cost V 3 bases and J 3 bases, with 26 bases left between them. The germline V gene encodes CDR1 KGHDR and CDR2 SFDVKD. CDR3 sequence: CATSDDSPNRDKRNYEQYF. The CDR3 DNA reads TGTGCCACCAGTGATGACAGCCCCAACCGGGACAAAAGGAACTACGAGCAGTACTTC.

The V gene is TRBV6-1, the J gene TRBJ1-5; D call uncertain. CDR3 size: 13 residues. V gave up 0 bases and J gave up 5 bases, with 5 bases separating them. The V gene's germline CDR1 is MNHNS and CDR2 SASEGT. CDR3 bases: TGTGCCAGCAGTGAAGCGAGGCATCAGCCCCAGCATTTT. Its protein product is CASSEARHQPQHF.

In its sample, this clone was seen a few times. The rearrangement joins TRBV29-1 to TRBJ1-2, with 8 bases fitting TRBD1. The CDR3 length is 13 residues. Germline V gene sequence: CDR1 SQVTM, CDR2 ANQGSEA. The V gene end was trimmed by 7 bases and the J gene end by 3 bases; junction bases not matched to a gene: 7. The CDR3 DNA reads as TGCAGCGGATCAGAACAGGGGGACTATGGCTACACCTTC. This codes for CSGSEQGDYGYTF.

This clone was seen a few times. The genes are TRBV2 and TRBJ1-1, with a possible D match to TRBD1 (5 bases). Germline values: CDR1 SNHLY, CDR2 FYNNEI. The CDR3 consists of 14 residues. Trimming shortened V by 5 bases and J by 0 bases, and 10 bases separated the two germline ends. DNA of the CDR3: TGTGCCAGCAGTTTGCGGGGACTGAACACTGAAGCTTTCTTT. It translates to CASSLRGLNTEAFF.

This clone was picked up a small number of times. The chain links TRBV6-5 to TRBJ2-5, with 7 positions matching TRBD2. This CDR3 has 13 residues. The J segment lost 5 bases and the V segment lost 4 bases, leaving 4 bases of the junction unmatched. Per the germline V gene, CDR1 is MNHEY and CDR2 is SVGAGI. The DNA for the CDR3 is TGTGCCAGCAGTTCCACTAGCGTGGAGACCCAGTACTTC. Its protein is CASSSTSVETQYF.

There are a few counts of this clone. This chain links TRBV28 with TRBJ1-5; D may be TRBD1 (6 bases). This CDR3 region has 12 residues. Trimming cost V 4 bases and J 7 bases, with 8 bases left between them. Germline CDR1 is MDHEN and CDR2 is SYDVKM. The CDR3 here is CASSSTGQPQHF. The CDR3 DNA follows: TGTGCCAGCAGTTCGACAGGCCAGCCCCAGCATTTT.

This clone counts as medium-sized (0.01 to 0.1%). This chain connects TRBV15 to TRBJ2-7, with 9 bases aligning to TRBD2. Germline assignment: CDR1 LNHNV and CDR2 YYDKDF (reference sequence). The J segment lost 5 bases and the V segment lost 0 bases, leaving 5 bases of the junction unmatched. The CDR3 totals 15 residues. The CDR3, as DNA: TGTGCCACCAGCAGAGACAGGACTAGCGCTCACGAGCAGTACTTC. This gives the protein CATSRDRTSAHEQYF.

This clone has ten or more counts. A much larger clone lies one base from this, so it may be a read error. Here the CDR3 DNA reads TGTGCCAGCAGTTACTCGACTAGCGGGCACTGCGAGCAGTACTTC. As protein: CASSYSTSGHCEQYF. The chain employs TRBV6-6 and TRBJ2-7, with 10 nucleotides matching TRBD2. The V segment lost 0 bases and the J segment 6 bases; nucleotides outside the gene matches: 5. The CDR3 consists of 15 residues. The V gene's germline CDR1 is MNHNY and CDR2 SVGAGI (reference sequence).

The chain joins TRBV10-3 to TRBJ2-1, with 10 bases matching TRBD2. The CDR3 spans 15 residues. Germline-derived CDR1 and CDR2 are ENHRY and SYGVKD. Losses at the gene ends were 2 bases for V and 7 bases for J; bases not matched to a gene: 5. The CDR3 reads CAISELAGAGNEQFF. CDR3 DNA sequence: TGTGCCATCAGTGAGCTAGCGGGAGCGGGAAATGAGCAGTTCTTC.

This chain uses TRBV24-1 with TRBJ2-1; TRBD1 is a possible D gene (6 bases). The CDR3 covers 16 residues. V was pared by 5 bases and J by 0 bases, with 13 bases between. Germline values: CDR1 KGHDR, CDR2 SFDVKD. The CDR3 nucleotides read TGTGCCACCAGTGGCAGGGGACCTCACTCCTACAATGAGCAGTTCTTC. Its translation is CATSGRGPHSYNEQFF.

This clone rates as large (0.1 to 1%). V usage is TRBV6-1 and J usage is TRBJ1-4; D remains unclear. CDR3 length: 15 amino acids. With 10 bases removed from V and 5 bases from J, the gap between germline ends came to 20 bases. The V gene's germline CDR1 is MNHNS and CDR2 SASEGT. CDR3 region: CATRVPLLENEKLFF. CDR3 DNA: TGTGCCACCCGGGTCCCACTCCTGGAAAATGAAAAACTGTTTTTT.

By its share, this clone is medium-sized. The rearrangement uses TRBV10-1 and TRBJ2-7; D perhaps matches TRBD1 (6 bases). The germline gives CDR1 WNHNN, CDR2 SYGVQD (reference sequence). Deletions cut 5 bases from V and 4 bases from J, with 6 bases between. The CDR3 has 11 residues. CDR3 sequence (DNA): TGCGCCAGCAGTCAGGGGTACGAGCAGTACTTC. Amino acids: CASSQGYEQYF.